Below, 24 T cell receptor beta chains from the same sample are listed, as sequenced in a study of T cells after yellow fever vaccination. TCRdb re-derived calls from the 5' RACE reads in MiXCR, one entry per CDR3 protein. Among 550,000 or so distinct CDR3 sequences listed, around 21% were seen once. This material consisted of PBMCs, taken 15 days after the yellow fever booster vaccination. The receptors were gathered from a man under 40 who received the YFV17D yellow fever vaccine.

This sequence joins TRBV9 and TRBJ2-3, with no clear D. The CDR3 is 14 amino acids. Germline V lookup: CDR1 SGDLS, CDR2 YYNGEE. V was shortened by 0 bases and J by 2 bases, with 7 bases between the two germline ends. DNA for the CDR3: TGTGCCAGCAGCGTAGGGGAAATCACAGATACGCAGTATTTT. Translated, it gives CASSVGEITDTQYF.

This clonotype was detected many times. V and J are TRBV7-8 and TRBJ1-3; D not certain. The CDR3 loop spans 15 amino acids. Trimming removed 2 bases at V and 0 bases at J, with 8 bases between. Looked up from germline, CDR1 is SGHVS and CDR2 is FQNEAQ. CDR3 bases: TGTGCCAGCAGCTTAATGGGGTCCTCTGGAAACACCATATATTTT. Amino acids: CASSLMGSSGNTIYF.

This clonotype was detected a few times. This rearrangement joins TRBV20-1 to TRBJ2-4, with D hard to call. Germline V lookup: CDR1 DFQATT, CDR2 SNEGSKA (reference sequence). The CDR3 contains 14 residues. V was cut by 5 bases and J by 6 bases, with 17 bases left in between. The CDR3 DNA follows: TGCAGTGCTCAATCGGCCTATAAAGGAAACATTCAGTACTTC. Residues: CSAQSAYKGNIQYF.

This chain joins TRBV21-1 and TRBJ2-6; whether TRBD1, the table's D call, matches the DNA was not checked. TRBV21-1 has pseudogene status. The CDR3 spans 17 residues. In nucleotides, the CDR3 is TGTGCCAGCAGCGCACGACAGGGGTTCTCTGGGGCCAACGTCCTGACTTTC. Translated: CASSARQGFSGANVLTF.

The J gene is TRBJ2-1, the V gene TRBV3-1, with TRBD2 matching 9 bases. J lost 7 bases, V lost 4 bases, and 5 bases had no gene match. The CDR3 runs 14 residues. The germline V gene has CDR1 LGHDT and CDR2 YNNKEL (reference sequence). The CDR3 bases are TGTGCCAGCAGCCTCGGGACTAGCATGAATGAGCAGTTCTTC. Its translation: CASSLGTSMNEQFF.

The rearrangement joins TRBV2 to TRBJ2-7, with 10 bases lining up with TRBD1. The junction had 6 bases not matched to a gene; V was cut back by 2 bases and J by 5 bases. The CDR3 contains 15 residues. CDR1 and CDR2 (germline): SNHLY, FYNNEI. The CDR3 nucleotides are TGTGCCAGCAGTGAAAATGACAGGGGGCGGGACGAGCAGTACTTC. Protein sequence: CASSENDRGRDEQYF.

There are many counts of this clonotype. The rearrangement links TRBV27 to TRBJ1-1, with TRBD1 matching over 9 bases. Trimming at V came to 3 bases and at J to 5 bases, leaving 4 bases not matched to a gene. The germline CDR1 and CDR2 sequences are MNHEY and SMNVEV (reference sequence). The CDR3 is 14 residues long. CDR3: CASSFRTGVTEAFF. CDR3 nucleotide sequence: TGTGCCAGCAGTTTCCGGACAGGGGTGACTGAAGCTTTCTTT.

The rearrangement uses TRBV20-1 and TRBJ2-3, with 10 bases lining up with TRBD2. The CDR3 totals 16 residues. V shed 4 bases, J shed 6 bases, and the junction held 13 bases outside the gene matches. Germline assignment: CDR1 DFQATT and CDR2 SNEGSKA (reference sequence). The CDR3 nucleotides read TGCAGTGCTACTACCGGGGCTAGCGGGAGTCCGGATACGCAGTATTTT. Translated: CSATTGASGSPDTQYF.

The J gene is TRBJ2-7, the V gene TRBV7-2; unclear D gene. Trimming took 0 bases from V and 6 from J, leaving 6 bases between them. Germline V lookup: CDR1 SGHTA, CDR2 FQGNSA. This CDR3 has 12 residues. The CDR3 region is CASSLAQFEQYF. CDR3 nucleotides: TGTGCCAGCAGCTTAGCGCAGTTCGAGCAGTACTTC.

This clonotype was detected only a few times. The rearrangement uses TRBV6-1 and TRBJ2-1, with 8 bases matching TRBD1. This CDR3 comprises 13 residues. Germline V gene data show CDR1 as MNHNS and CDR2 as SASEGT. The V gene end was trimmed by 7 bases and the J gene end by 9 bases; junction bases not matched to a gene: 8. The CDR3 sequence: CASKTRGRSEQFF. The CDR3 DNA is TGTGCCAGCAAGACCAGGGGGCGAAGTGAGCAGTTCTTC.

V and J are TRBV7-8 and TRBJ2-2, with 7 bases fitting TRBD1. J was trimmed by 5 bases and V by 0 bases; bases with no gene match: 9. The CDR3 spans 17 residues. Germline V gene data show CDR1 as SGHVS and CDR2 as FQNEAQ. This CDR3 is CASSLASGTVDTGELFF. CDR3 nucleotide sequence: TGTGCCAGCAGCTTAGCCTCCGGGACAGTCGATACCGGGGAGCTGTTTTTT.

The rearrangement joins TRBV7-3 to TRBJ2-4; D gene ambiguous. Germline V gene sequence: CDR1 SGHTA, CDR2 FQGTGA. The CDR3 sequence is 13 residues long. Trimming removed 1 base at V and 7 bases at J, with 8 bases between. This CDR3 is CASSLSSGNIQYF. CDR3 sequence (DNA): TGTGCCAGCAGCTTAAGTTCCGGGAACATTCAGTACTTC.

A word on this clonotype: One end of the junction is discordant with germline, which a read error may explain. The V and J genes are TRBV6-1 and TRBJ2-5, with D tentatively TRBD2 (6 bases). The CDR3 consists of 15 residues. CDR1 and CDR2 from the germline V gene are MNHNS and SASEGT. The CDR3 protein is CASSKAGTLGETQYF. CDR3 nucleotides: TGTGCCAGCAGTAAAGCGGGTACATTGGGAGAGACCCAGTACTTC.

This clonotype showed up many times. The CDR3 nucleotides are TGTGCCAGCAGTTTAACAGGCCTCTATGGCTACACCTTC. Protein: CASSLTGLYGYTF. This rearrangement joins TRBV12-3 or TRBV12-4 to TRBJ1-2; a possible D gene is TRBD1 (5 bases). CDR3 length: 13 amino acids. V lost 2 bases to trimming and J lost 4 bases, with 8 bases between them.

V gene TRBV4-3 combines with J gene TRBJ2-5; 7 nucleotides line up with TRBD2. The CDR3 runs to 16 residues. Germline-derived CDR1 and CDR2 are LGHNA and YSLEER. Trimming took 4 bases from V and 1 from J; bases not matched to a gene: 9. The chain's CDR3 is CASSPLAGAIQETQYF. The CDR3 nucleotides are TGCGCCAGCAGCCCGCTGGCGGGAGCCATCCAAGAGACCCAGTACTTC.

This chain links TRBV20-1 with TRBJ2-5; no clear D gene. CDR1 is DFQATT and CDR2 is SNEGSKA in the germline V gene (reference sequence). This CDR3 region has 13 residues. V was shortened by 2 bases and J by 5 bases, with 12 bases between the two germline ends. CDR3 sequence reads: CSARRQLWETQYF. Here the CDR3 DNA reads TGCAGTGCTAGACGCCAGCTCTGGGAGACCCAGTACTTC.

This sequence joins TRBV29-1 and TRBJ2-5; D is perhaps TRBD2 (6 bases). Trimming left V 6 bases short and J 5 bases short, with 19 bases between. Looked up from germline, CDR1 is SQVTM and CDR2 is ANQGSEA. CDR3 length: 14 residues. CDR3 bases: TGCAGCGTCGAGGCCAGGAGGGTCGGGGAGACCCAGTACTTC. Protein product: CSVEARRVGETQYF.

This sequence joins TRBV3-1 and TRBJ2-5; D gene unclear. Germline CDR1 and CDR2: LGHDT and YNNKEL (reference sequence). This CDR3 is 14 amino acids long. Trimming took off 5 bases at V and 1 base at J, with 11 bases between the two ends. The CDR3 region is CASSFTPPQETQYF. DNA of the CDR3: TGTGCCAGCAGCTTCACCCCGCCCCAAGAGACCCAGTACTTC.

This clonotype was observed a few times. CDR3 residues: CASSLQGSVSPLHF. The CDR3 DNA is TGTGCCAGCAGTTTACAGGGTTCGGTTTCACCCCTCCACTTT. This sequence joins TRBV27 and TRBJ1-6; perhaps TRBD1 as D (5 bases). This CDR3 comprises 14 residues. Germline-derived CDR1 and CDR2 are MNHEY and SMNVEV (reference sequence). With 2 bases removed from V and 9 bases from J, the gap between germline ends came to 11 bases.

This clonotype was picked up a small number of times. The J gene is TRBJ2-5, the V gene TRBV18; 10 nucleotides agree with TRBD2. V shed 0 bases, J shed 2 bases, and the junction held 6 bases outside the gene matches. Per the germline V gene, CDR1 is KGHSH and CDR2 is LQKENI. The CDR3 loop spans 17 amino acids. This CDR3 reads CASSPPPSSGRQETQYF. CDR3 nucleotides: TGTGCCAGCTCACCACCTCCGTCTAGCGGGAGACAAGAGACCCAGTACTTC.

V gene TRBV3-1 combines with J gene TRBJ1-5; D remains unclear. Trimming removed 4 bases at V and 9 bases at J, with 28 bases between. The V gene's germline CDR1 is LGHDT and CDR2 YNNKEL (reference sequence). The CDR3 has 18 residues. DNA of the CDR3: TGTGCCAGCAGCCCCCCTTTTCACCGGGCCGGAGGAGATCGGCCCCAGCATTTT. This sequence encodes CASSPPFHRAGGDRPQHF. Complete variable domain (other parts from reference TRBV3-1 and TRBJ1-5): DTAVSQTPKYLVTQMGNDKSIKCEQNLGHDTMYWYKQDSKKFLKIMFSYNNKELIINETVPNRFSPKSPDKAHLNLHINSLELGDSAVYFCASSPPFHRAGGDRPQHFGDGTRLSIL.

The chain is built from TRBV24-1 and TRBJ1-2, with unresolved D. The CDR3 contains 12 residues. Germline V gene data show CDR1 as KGHDR and CDR2 as SFDVKD. The V and J ends lost 3 bases and 6 bases respectively, with 7 bases between them. The CDR3 DNA reads TGTGCCACCAGTGATGCCCGTCATGGCTACACCTTC. Encoded protein: CATSDARHGYTF.

This clonotype was recorded at least ten times. The rearrangement links TRBV5-1 to TRBJ1-1; D possibly corresponds to TRBD1 (5 bases). Germline CDR1 SGHRS, CDR2 YFSETQ. Between the trimmed V and J ends, which lost 3 bases and 1 base, there was a span of 16 bases. CDR3 length equals 16 residues. The CDR3 spells CASSWAMTGANTEAFF. The CDR3 DNA reads as TGCGCCAGCAGCTGGGCTATGACCGGGGCGAACACTGAAGCTTTCTTT. The full variable domain, rest sourced from reference TRBV5-1 and TRBJ1-1, is KAGVTQTPRYLIKTRGQQVTLSCSPISGHRSVSWYQQTPGQGLQFLFEYFSETQRNKGNFPGRFSGRQFSNSRSEMNVSTLELGDSALYLCASSWAMTGANTEAFFGQGTRLTVV.

In this sample, this clonotype turned up a few times. The chain carries TRBV20-1 and TRBJ2-2, with 7 bases aligning to TRBD2. Germline values: CDR1 DFQATT, CDR2 SNEGSKA (reference sequence). The CDR3 consists of 16 residues. V was clipped by 1 base and J by 0 bases; unmatched bases: 5. CDR3 protein: CSARVAGATNTGELFF. The CDR3, as DNA: TGCAGTGCTAGAGTCGCGGGAGCCACGAACACCGGGGAGCTGTTTTTT.